The rows below give T cell receptor beta chains drawn from one sample of a study of response to subunit inactivated influenza vaccine. TCRdb passed the RT-PCR reads through MiXCR, listing each CDR3 protein once. The sample records about half a million distinct CDR3 sequences, 11% being singletons. The source material was PBMCs from blood, sampled roughly 47 days after vaccination. The receptors were gathered from a man aged 50 to 59 who received an inactivated influenza vaccine. CDR3s include the opening cysteine and the closing phenylalanine or tryptophan. D genes are given only for firm matches. Clone size is not always given. Where it is, it says once, few, many or a class for expanded clones.

j_call,v_call,clone_size,d_call,cdr3_aa,cdr3_nt
TRBJ1-1,TRBV29-1,few,NA,CSVNSFLEKTEAFF,TGCAGCGTTAATTCCTTTTTGGAGAAAACTGAAGCTTTCTTT
TRBJ2-7,TRBV12-3/TRBV12-4,NA,TRBD2,CASSPGLAGRYEQYF,TGTGCCAGCAGTCCAGGACTAGCGGGGCGCTACGAGCAGTACTTC
TRBJ2-2,TRBV5-1,many,NA,CASSWTENTGELFF,TGCGCCAGCAGCTGGACGGAAAACACCGGGGAGCTGTTTTTT
TRBJ2-3,TRBV10-3,few,TRBD2,CAIMELAGGFTQYF,TGTGCCATCATGGAACTAGCGGGAGGGTTTACGCAGTATTTT
TRBJ2-5,TRBV20-1,NA,NA,CSAYLQDQETQYF,TGCAGTGCCTACCTACAGGACCAAGAGACCCAGTACTTC
TRBJ2-1,TRBV12-3/TRBV12-4,NA,TRBD2,CASSTLGRAYNEQFF,TGTGCCAGCAGTACTCTCGGGAGGGCCTACAATGAGCAGTTCTTC
TRBJ2-1,TRBV12-3/TRBV12-4,few,NA,CASSTRPSNEQFF,TGTGCCAGCAGTACCCGCCCGTCCAATGAGCAGTTCTTC
TRBJ2-7,TRBV4-1,few,NA,CASSHLENEQYF,TGCGCCAGCAGCCACTTGGAGAACGAGCAGTACTTC
TRBJ2-7,TRBV20-1,many,NA,CSANRDLSSSYEQYF,TGCAGTGCTAACCGGGACTTATCGAGCTCCTACGAGCAGTACTTC
TRBJ2-1,TRBV20-1,few,NA,CSGNRHNEQFF,TGCAGTGGCAACAGACACAATGAGCAGTTCTTC